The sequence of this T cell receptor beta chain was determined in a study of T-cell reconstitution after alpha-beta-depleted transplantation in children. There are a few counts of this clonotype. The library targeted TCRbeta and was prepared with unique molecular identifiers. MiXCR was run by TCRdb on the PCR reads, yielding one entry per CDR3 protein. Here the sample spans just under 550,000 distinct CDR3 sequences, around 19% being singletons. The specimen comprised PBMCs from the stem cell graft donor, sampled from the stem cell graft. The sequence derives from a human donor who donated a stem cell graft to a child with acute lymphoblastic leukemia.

This chain's CDR3 is CASSLTGRLSYEQYF. The DNA for the CDR3 is TGTGCCAGCAGCTTAACAGGGAGACTCTCCTACGAGCAGTACTTC. The chain carries TRBV5-6 and TRBJ2-7; D is possibly TRBD1 (6 bases). The V and J ends lost 2 bases and 0 bases respectively, with 12 bases between them. The CDR3 totals 15 residues. Germline-derived CDR1 and CDR2 are SGHDT and YYEEEE.